These 18 T cell receptor beta chains were sequenced from one sample in a study of blood T cell repertoires in COVID-19. Profiling relied on immunoSEQ multiplex PCR, and the TCRdb table lists in-frame clones only, not all of them. The data hold around 70,000 clones, with almost 90% observed a single time. Specimen: peripheral blood. The receptor source for this set is a woman aged 80 or older with active or convalescent COVID-19.

This rearrangement joins TRBV6-5 to TRBJ1-2; perhaps TRBD1 as D (5 bases). The V and J ends lost 6 bases and 1 base respectively, with 12 bases between them. This CDR3 has 14 residues. Germline CDR1 MNHEY, CDR2 SVGAGI. Written as DNA, the CDR3 is TGTGCCAGCAGCTCAGGGAAAATTAACTATGGCTACACCTTC. Translating gives CASSSGKINYGYTF.

The rearrangement links TRBV24-1 to TRBJ2-5; 8 positions agree with TRBD2. Germline V gene sequence: CDR1 KGHDR, CDR2 SFDVKD. J was trimmed by 1 base and V by 1 base; bases with no gene match: 1. There are 15 residues in the CDR3. The CDR3 bases are TGTGCCACCAGTGATTTTCGGGAGGGCCAAGAGACCCAGTACTTC. Translating it yields CATSDFREGQETQYF.

This CDR3 reads CASSLGHLGEQYF. For the CDR3, the DNA is TGTGCCAGCAGCCTCGGACACCTCGGCGAGCAGTACTTC. The J gene is TRBJ2-7, the V gene TRBV7-3; maybe TRBD1 (5 bases). This CDR3 is built from 13 residues. Germline CDR1 and CDR2: SGHTA and FQGTGA. V was clipped by 5 bases and J by 6 bases, with 14 bases between them.

A single count supports this clone. V and J are TRBV5-1 and TRBJ2-1; unclear D gene. From germline, CDR1 is SGHRS and CDR2 YFSETQ. V dropped 7 bases and J dropped 8 bases, with 10 bases sitting between them. The CDR3 has 11 residues. CDR3 in DNA: TGCGCCAGCGCCCTTCGGGATGAGCAGTTCTTC. Protein product: CASALRDEQFF.

The chain employs TRBV29-1 and TRBJ2-7; D is uncertain. The length of the CDR3 is 11 residues. CDR1 SQVTM and CDR2 ANQGSEA come from the germline V gene. The ends were cut back, 5 bases at V and 3 bases at J, with 8 bases in the middle. Written as DNA, the CDR3 is TGCAGCGTTCAAGTAAACTACGAGCAGTACTTC. Translating it yields CSVQVNYEQYF.

The V gene is TRBV29-1, the J gene TRBJ2-3, with TRBD1 matching over 7 bases. Per the germline V gene, CDR1 is SQVTM and CDR2 is ANQGSEA. J was trimmed by 5 bases and V by 6 bases; bases with no gene match: 8. This CDR3 has 13 residues. CDR3 in amino acids: CSVFTGARDTQYF. CDR3 nucleotides: TGCAGCGTATTTACAGGGGCAAGAGATACGCAGTATTTT.

The chain combines TRBV2 with TRBJ1-1; D uncertain. V lost 6 bases and J 3 bases, leaving 11 bases between the germline ends. The CDR3 consists of 13 residues. Germline assignment: CDR1 SNHLY and CDR2 FYNNEI. The CDR3 sequence: CASSEREDTEAFF. CDR3 DNA: TGTGCCAGCAGCGAACGGGAGGACACTGAAGCTTTCTTT.

Comment on this clone: The junction departs from germline at one end; a sequencing error may be responsible. The chain employs TRBV18 and TRBJ2-7; D unresolved. This CDR3 contains 11 residues. Germline V gives CDR1 KGHSH, CDR2 LQKENI. The CDR3 spells CASSPSHEQYF. The CDR3, as DNA: TGTGCCAGCTCACCCTCCCACGAGCAGTACTTC.

This clone was seen once. This chain uses TRBV6-2 or TRBV6-3 with TRBJ2-5, with TRBD1 as a possible D gene (7 bases). Germline loops: CDR1 MNHEY, CDR2 SVGEGT. The V end was cut by 5 bases, the J end by 2 bases, with 24 bases between. This CDR3 has 18 residues. CDR3 DNA sequence: TGTGCCAGCAGTCAGGGGGGACAGATCGTAAGGGGGCAAGAGACCCAGTACTTC. It specifies CASSQGGQIVRGQETQYF.

The V call is TRBV29-1, the J call TRBJ1-1, with D perhaps matching TRBD1 (6 bases). V lost 3 bases, J lost 3 bases, and 20 bases lay in between. The CDR3 extends over 16 amino acids. Looked up from germline, CDR1 is SQVTM and CDR2 is ANQGSEA. The CDR3 region has the DNA TGCAGCGTTGATGGCTGGGGGCGAGGTGCGGACACTGAAGCTTTCTTT. Protein sequence: CSVDGWGRGADTEAFF. The complete variable domain, with remaining parts taken from reference TRBV29-1 and TRBJ1-1, reads SAVISQKPSRDICQRGTSLTIQCQVDSQVTMMFWYRQQPGQSLTLIATANQGSEATYESGFVIDKFPISRPNLTFSTLTVSNMSPEDSSIYLCSVDGWGRGADTEAFFGQGTRLTVV.

V and J are TRBV7-2 and TRBJ2-3; D unresolved. V lost 3 bases to trimming and J lost 3 bases, with 7 bases between them. The CDR3 length is 13 residues. CDR1 is SGHTA and CDR2 is FQGNSA in the germline V gene. The CDR3 DNA sequence: TGTGCCAGCAGCTTCCCCGGGACAGATACGCAGTATTTT. Translation: CASSFPGTDTQYF.

The CDR3 nucleotides are TGCAGCGTTGCTGGACAGGGGTCTGCAACTAATGAAAAACTGTTTTTT. Translating it yields CSVAGQGSATNEKLFF. This chain uses TRBV29-1 with TRBJ1-4, with 9 positions matching TRBD1. This CDR3 comprises 16 residues. J lost 0 bases, V lost 4 bases, and 6 bases had no gene match. Germline V lookup: CDR1 SQVTM, CDR2 ANQGSEA.

V gene TRBV21-1 combines with J gene TRBJ2-7; the D call in the table, TRBD2, was not verified against the DNA. TRBV21-1 corresponds to a pseudogene. This CDR3 is built from 15 residues. CDR3 coding DNA: TGTGCCAGCAGCAAAGCGGCAGGGGACTACTACGAGCAGTACTTC. It is translated as CASSKAAGDYYEQYF.

V is TRBV12-5 and J is TRBJ1-3; D gene unclear. CDR1 LGHNT and CDR2 FRNRAP come from the germline V gene. The CDR3 sequence is 14 residues long. Deletions cut 5 bases from V and 3 bases from J, with 11 bases between. The CDR3 here is CASGPWRNGNTIYF. The CDR3 nucleotides are TGTGCTAGTGGTCCATGGAGAAATGGAAACACCATATATTTT.

This clone was picked up one time. The V and J genes are TRBV5-4 and TRBJ2-7; 10 bases are shared with TRBD1. This CDR3 has 14 amino acids. The germline gives CDR1 SGHNT, CDR2 YYREEE (reference sequence). J was trimmed by 4 bases and V by 4 bases; bases with no gene match: 5. The CDR3 DNA follows: TGTGCCAGCAGCCCGGGACAGGGGAGGTACGAGCAGTACTTC. This sequence encodes CASSPGQGRYEQYF.

The chain is built from TRBV5-1 and TRBJ2-1; 14 bases fit TRBD2. J was trimmed by 9 bases and V by 4 bases; bases with no gene match: 6. Germline CDR1 SGHRS, CDR2 YFSETQ. The CDR3 is 15 amino acids. CDR3 residues: CASSPTSGREPEQFF. In DNA, the CDR3 is TGCGCCAGCAGCCCGACTAGCGGGAGGGAGCCTGAGCAGTTCTTC. Using reference TRBV5-1 and TRBJ2-1 for the parts outside the CDR3, the full variable domain is KAGVTQTPRYLIKTRGQQVTLSCSPISGHRSVSWYQQTPGQGLQFLFEYFSETQRNKGNFPGRFSGRQFSNSRSEMNVSTLELGDSALYLCASSPTSGREPEQFFGPGTRLTVL.

DNA of the CDR3: TGTGCCAGCAGCCTCACTGGCAATCAGCCCCAGCATTTT. Amino acids: CASSLTGNQPQHF. The chain recombines TRBV11-3 with TRBJ1-5; D is uncertain. There are 13 residues in the CDR3. Deletions cut 5 bases from V and 2 bases from J, with 7 bases between. Germline CDR1 is SGHNT and CDR2 is YENEEA.

This clone was seen a single time. The chain has TRBV27 and TRBJ2-7, with TRBD1 identical over 7 bases. Germline CDR1 reads MNHEY; CDR2 reads SMNVEV (reference sequence). The CDR3 sequence is 14 residues long. V dropped 3 bases and J dropped 5; count of bases not matched to a gene: 7. The CDR3: CASSFSTGRDEQYF. In nucleotides, the CDR3 is TGTGCCAGCAGTTTCTCGACAGGGCGGGACGAGCAGTACTTC.